The following is a TCR beta chain sequence with its context. CDR3 size: 16 residues. Germline V CDR1 and CDR2: SGDLS, YYNGEE. V dropped 0 bases and J dropped 6; count of bases not matched to a gene: 10. This entry comes from a study of blood T cell repertoires in COVID-19. Study information: Samples representing acute and convalescent COVID-19 were sourced from the United States, Italy and Spain.

Under the authors' procedure: For nucleated cells, counts were estimated from reference gene primer amplification. The protocol was immunoSEQ multiplex PCR, while the TCRdb copy is restricted to in-frame clones and leaves out a portion. D and trimming were read from the DNA, whereas the V and J calls and clone size are those reported in that table. Of about 320,000 clones detected, 86% appear once; the ten largest clones hold around 1.5%. The receptor comes from a woman aged 45-59 years with acute or convalescent COVID-19. Sequencing was done on a sample of peripheral blood. The chain employs TRBV9 and TRBJ2-5, with 8 positions matching TRBD2. CDR3 nucleotides: TGTGCCAGCAGCGTAGCCCCGGGGGGGGGCGGGCAGACCCAGTACTTC. It codes for CASSVAPGGGGQTQYF.